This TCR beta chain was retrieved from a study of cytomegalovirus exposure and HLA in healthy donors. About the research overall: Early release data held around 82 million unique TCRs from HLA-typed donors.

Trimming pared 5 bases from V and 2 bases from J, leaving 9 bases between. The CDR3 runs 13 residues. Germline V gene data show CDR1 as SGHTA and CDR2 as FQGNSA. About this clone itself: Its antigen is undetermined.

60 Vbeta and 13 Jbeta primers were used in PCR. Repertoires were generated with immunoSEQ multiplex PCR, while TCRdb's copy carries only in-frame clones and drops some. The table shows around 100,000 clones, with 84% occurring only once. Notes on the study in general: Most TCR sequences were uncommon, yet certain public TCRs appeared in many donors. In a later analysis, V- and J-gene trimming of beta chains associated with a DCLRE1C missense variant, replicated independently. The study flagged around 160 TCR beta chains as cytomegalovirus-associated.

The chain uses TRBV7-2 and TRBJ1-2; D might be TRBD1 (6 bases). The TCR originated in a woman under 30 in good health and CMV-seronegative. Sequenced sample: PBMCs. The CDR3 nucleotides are TGTGCCAGCAGCCGTGGACAGAACTATGGCTACACCTTC. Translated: CASSRGQNYGYTF.